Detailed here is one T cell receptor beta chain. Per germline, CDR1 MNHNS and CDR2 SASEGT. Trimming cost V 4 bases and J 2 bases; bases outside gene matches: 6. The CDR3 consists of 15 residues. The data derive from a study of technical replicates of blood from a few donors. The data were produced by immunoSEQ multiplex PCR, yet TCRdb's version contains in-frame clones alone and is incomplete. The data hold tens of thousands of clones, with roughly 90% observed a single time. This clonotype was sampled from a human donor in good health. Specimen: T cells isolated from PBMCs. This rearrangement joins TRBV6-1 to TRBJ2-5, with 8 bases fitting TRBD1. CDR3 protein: CASSVYRGRQETQYF. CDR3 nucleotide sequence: TGTGCCAGCAGTGTCTACAGGGGGAGGCAAGAGACCCAGTACTTC.